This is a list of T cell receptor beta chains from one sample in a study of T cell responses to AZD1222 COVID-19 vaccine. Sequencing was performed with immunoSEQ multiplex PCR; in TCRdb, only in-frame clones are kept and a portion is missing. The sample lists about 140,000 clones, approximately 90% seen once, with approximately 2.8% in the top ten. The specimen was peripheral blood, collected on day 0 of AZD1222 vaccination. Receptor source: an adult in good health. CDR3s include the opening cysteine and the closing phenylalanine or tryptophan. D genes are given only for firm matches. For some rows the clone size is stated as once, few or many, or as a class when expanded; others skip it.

CDR3nt: TGTGCCAGCCCCGGGACAGGAGGTGGCTACACCTTC; CDR3aa: CASPGTGGGYTF; abundance: NA; j_gene: TRBJ1-2; v_gene: TRBV2; d_gene: TRBD1
CDR3nt: TGTGCCAGCAGGGATGGACAGGGCGACGAAAAACTGTTTTTT; CDR3aa: CASRDGQGDEKLFF; abundance: once; j_gene: TRBJ1-4; v_gene: TRBV5-4; d_gene: TRBD1
CDR3nt: TGTGCCAGCACCGGACAGGGGGACACTGAAGCTTTCTTT; CDR3aa: CASTGQGDTEAFF; abundance: NA; j_gene: TRBJ1-1; v_gene: TRBV11-3; d_gene: TRBD1
CDR3nt: TGTGCCAGTACAGTGTGGGGCTCTGGAAACACCATATATTTT; CDR3aa: CASTVWGSGNTIYF; abundance: NA; j_gene: TRBJ1-3; v_gene: TRBV19; d_gene: NA
CDR3nt: TGTGCCAGCAGCGTAGCAAGCAACTCCTACGAGCAGTACTTC; CDR3aa: CASSVASNSYEQYF; abundance: NA; j_gene: TRBJ2-7; v_gene: TRBV9; d_gene: NA
CDR3nt: TGTGCCAGCAGTTCTTTAGCGGCGAAAAACGAGCAGTACTTC; CDR3aa: CASSSLAAKNEQYF; abundance: NA; j_gene: TRBJ2-7; v_gene: TRBV27; d_gene: NA
CDR3nt: TGCGCCAGCAGCCAAGATCCGAGGGGCTCGCCAGATACGCAGTATTTT; CDR3aa: CASSQDPRGSPDTQYF; abundance: once; j_gene: TRBJ2-3; v_gene: TRBV4-3; d_gene: NA
CDR3nt: TGTGCCAGCAGCTTAGTCGGGGGCGTGACTAACTATGGCTACACCTTC; CDR3aa: CASSLVGGVTNYGYTF; abundance: once; j_gene: TRBJ1-2; v_gene: TRBV7-8; d_gene: NA
CDR3nt: TGTGCCAGCAGTTACTCGGGAGCGAGGGTGGACACTGAAGCTTTCTTT; CDR3aa: CASSYSGARVDTEAFF; abundance: NA; j_gene: TRBJ1-1; v_gene: TRBV6-5; d_gene: NA
CDR3nt: TGTGCCAGCAGCTCGGGGAACACCGGGGAGCTGTTTTTT; CDR3aa: CASSSGNTGELFF; abundance: NA; j_gene: TRBJ2-2; v_gene: TRBV7-8; d_gene: NA
CDR3nt: TGTGCCAGCAACCCTACAGGGACAGTCCCACCACCAGCCCATTTT; CDR3aa: CASNPTGTVPPPAHF; abundance: NA; j_gene: TRBJ1-1; v_gene: TRBV6-6; d_gene: TRBD1
CDR3nt: TGCGCCAGCAGCCAAGATTATACGGACAGGGAGACCTTC; CDR3aa: CASSQDYTDRETF; abundance: NA; j_gene: TRBJ1-2; v_gene: TRBV4-1; d_gene: TRBD1
CDR3nt: TGTGCCACCAGTGAGCCGGGACGGACGAACACCGGGGAGCTGTTTTTT; CDR3aa: CATSEPGRTNTGELFF; abundance: NA; j_gene: TRBJ2-2; v_gene: TRBV24-1; d_gene: NA
CDR3nt: TGTGCCAGCATTGGTGGGGAGCTGTTTTTT; CDR3aa: CASIGGELFF; abundance: NA; j_gene: TRBJ2-2; v_gene: TRBV2; d_gene: NA
CDR3nt: TGTGCCAGCGCGCGGGGCCCAACTAATGAAAAACTGTTTTTT; CDR3aa: CASARGPTNEKLFF; abundance: NA; j_gene: TRBJ1-4; v_gene: TRBV6-5; d_gene: NA
CDR3nt: TGCGCCAGTGGGACTAGCGGAGCTAGCACAGATACGCAGTATTTT; CDR3aa: CASGTSGASTDTQYF; abundance: NA; j_gene: TRBJ2-3; v_gene: TRBV10-2; d_gene: TRBD2
CDR3nt: TGTGCCAGCAGTCTCGACCGGGACAGGGTATTTGGATTCTATGGCTACACCTTC; CDR3aa: CASSLDRDRVFGFYGYTF; abundance: NA; j_gene: TRBJ1-2; v_gene: TRBV28; d_gene: TRBD1
CDR3nt: TGCAGCGTTCAGTGGAACAGGGGAGGCTACACCTTC; CDR3aa: CSVQWNRGGYTF; abundance: NA; j_gene: TRBJ1-2; v_gene: TRBV29-1; d_gene: TRBD1
CDR3nt: TGTGCCAGCAGTGATATGGGTAGGAACTATGGCTACACCTTC; CDR3aa: CASSDMGRNYGYTF; abundance: NA; j_gene: TRBJ1-2; v_gene: TRBV2; d_gene: NA
CDR3nt: TGTGCCAGCAGCTTGGTAACAGCCCATGGCTACACCTTC; CDR3aa: CASSLVTAHGYTF; abundance: NA; j_gene: TRBJ1-2; v_gene: TRBV5-6; d_gene: NA
CDR3nt: TGTGCCAGCAGCCTCCTGCGGGTTGGGGAGACCCAGTACTTC; CDR3aa: CASSLLRVGETQYF; abundance: NA; j_gene: TRBJ2-5; v_gene: TRBV11-2; d_gene: NA
CDR3nt: TGTGCCAGCAGCGGGACAGGGGGACTTGCTTTCTTT; CDR3aa: CASSGTGGLAFF; abundance: NA; j_gene: TRBJ1-1; v_gene: TRBV7-3; d_gene: TRBD1
CDR3nt: TGTGCCAGCAGTCAGACAGCTGAAGCTTTCTTT; CDR3aa: CASSQTAEAFF; abundance: NA; j_gene: TRBJ1-1; v_gene: TRBV12-3/TRBV12-4; d_gene: NA
CDR3nt: TGCGCCAGCAGCTTGTTAGGGGGAAAGAACACTGAAGCTTTCTTT; CDR3aa: CASSLLGGKNTEAFF; abundance: NA; j_gene: TRBJ1-1; v_gene: TRBV5-1; d_gene: NA
CDR3nt: TGTGCCAGCAGAACCGACCGGAATGAGCAGTTCTTC; CDR3aa: CASRTDRNEQFF; abundance: once; j_gene: TRBJ2-1; v_gene: TRBV6-5; d_gene: NA
CDR3nt: TGCGCCAGCAGCTTGGGGGGACTAGACAATGAGCAGTTCTTC; CDR3aa: CASSLGGLDNEQFF; abundance: NA; j_gene: TRBJ2-1; v_gene: TRBV5-1; d_gene: TRBD2
CDR3nt: TGTGCCAGCAGTTGGATGGTGGGATCTGAAGCTTTCTTT; CDR3aa: CASSWMVGSEAFF; abundance: NA; j_gene: TRBJ1-1; v_gene: TRBV27; d_gene: NA
CDR3nt: TGTGCCAGCGGGGGTTTAGCGGGGGCTAGCACAGATACGCAGTATTTT; CDR3aa: CASGGLAGASTDTQYF; abundance: NA; j_gene: TRBJ2-3; v_gene: TRBV27; d_gene: TRBD2
CDR3nt: TGTGCCAGCAGCTTAGCGAGACTAGCGGGGCACAATGAGCAGTTCTTC; CDR3aa: CASSLARLAGHNEQFF; abundance: NA; j_gene: TRBJ2-1; v_gene: TRBV11-2; d_gene: TRBD2